These 26 T cell receptor beta chains came from one sample sequenced in a study of CD8+ T cells in alopecia areata. Once RNA had been extracted, it was reverse transcribed into cDNA to act as the sequencing template. TCRdb's table, derived via immunoSEQ multiplex PCR, lists solely in-frame clones and lacks some. The repertoire holds 90,000 to 100,000 clones, with 50% to 75% as singletons. Treatment of the sample: oral pan-JAK inhibitor, 5-10 mg twice daily. Sequencing used CD8+ T cells sorted from blood, obtained at week 4, from a patient treated with tofacitinib. The receptor set was obtained from a human donor with alopecia areata.

The V call is TRBV27, the J call TRBJ1-2; 7 nucleotides align to TRBD1. The CDR3 is made up of 15 amino acids. The J segment lost 7 bases and the V segment lost 3 bases, leaving 11 bases of the junction unmatched. CDR1 MNHEY and CDR2 SMNVEV come from the germline V gene (reference sequence). Written as DNA, the CDR3 is TGTGCCAGCAGTTTCGAGGGGGCGGAAACTGTTGGCTACACCTTC. Translating it yields CASSFEGAETVGYTF.

This clone appeared once. This chain connects TRBV7-2 to TRBJ2-3; TRBD2 is a possible D gene (5 bases). Germline V lookup: CDR1 SGHTA, CDR2 FQGNSA. The CDR3 totals 15 residues. Trimming stripped 2 bases from V and 4 bases from J, with 13 bases between. The CDR3 loop is CASSLYSGSSDTQYF. In DNA, the CDR3 is TGTGCCAGCAGCTTATACAGCGGTAGTTCAGATACGCAGTATTTT. The full variable domain, with the rest looked up from reference TRBV7-2 and TRBJ2-3, is GAGVSQSPSNKVTEKGKDVELRCDPISGHTALYWYRQSLGQGLEFLIYFQGNSAPDKSGLPSDRFSAERTGGSVSTLTIQRTQQEDSAVYLCASSLYSGSSDTQYFGPGTRLTVL.

The V gene is TRBV4-3, the J gene TRBJ2-1; a weak D match, TRBD1 (6 bases). Germline assignment: CDR1 LGHNA and CDR2 YSLEER. The length of the CDR3 is 14 residues. V was shortened by 0 bases and J by 9 bases, with 12 bases between the two germline ends. The CDR3 coding sequence is TGCGCCAGCAGCCAAGATCGGACAGAGGGTGAGCAGTTCTTC. Its protein product is CASSQDRTEGEQFF.

This rearrangement joins TRBV19 to TRBJ1-1; D ambiguous. The CDR3 covers 12 residues. V lost 5 bases to trimming and J lost 3 bases, with 7 bases between them. Germline CDR1 and CDR2: LNHDA and SQIVND (reference sequence). CDR3 sequence: CASSRGDTEAFF. CDR3 bases: TGTGCCAGTAGTCGCGGGGACACTGAAGCTTTCTTT.

The chain couples TRBV13 to TRBJ2-7; 8 bases map to TRBD1. The CDR3 has 14 residues. Germline CDR1 reads PRHDT; CDR2 reads FYEKMQ (reference sequence). Trimming took 5 bases from V and 2 from J; bases not matched to a gene: 5. This chain's CDR3 is CASSPRGLAYEQYF. The CDR3 bases are TGTGCCAGCAGCCCCAGGGGGCTTGCCTACGAGCAGTACTTC.

The genes are TRBV7-9 and TRBJ2-7; a weak D match, TRBD1 (5 bases). V was shortened by 5 bases and J by 5 bases, with 19 bases between the two germline ends. The CDR3 covers 15 residues. The germline CDR1 and CDR2 sequences are SEHNR and FQNEAQ (reference sequence). The CDR3 DNA follows: TGTGCCAGCAGCCCCCCTCCTGGACAAGGGCACGAGCAGTACTTC. It is translated as CASSPPPGQGHEQYF.

V gene TRBV19 combines with J gene TRBJ1-5; maybe TRBD1 (6 bases). V gave up 4 bases and J gave up 0 bases, with 13 bases separating them. The CDR3 length is 16 residues. Germline V gene sequence: CDR1 LNHDA, CDR2 SQIVND (reference sequence). The CDR3 loop is CASSTRGDHSNQPQHF. DNA for the CDR3: TGTGCCAGTAGTACAAGGGGGGACCATAGCAATCAGCCCCAGCATTTT.

This clone showed up just a few times. The chain carries TRBV6-5 and TRBJ2-3; 10 positions agree with TRBD2. The CDR3 is 15 residues long. CDR1 is MNHEY and CDR2 is SVGAGI in the germline V gene. The junction had 6 bases not matched to a gene; V was cut back by 6 bases and J by 3 bases. The CDR3: CASSRYSGRTDTQYF. In DNA, the CDR3 is TGTGCCAGCAGCCGATATAGCGGGAGGACAGATACGCAGTATTTT.

V usage is TRBV29-1 and J usage is TRBJ2-3, with a weak D call TRBD2 (6 bases). Germline V gene lookup returns CDR1 SQVTM and CDR2 ANQGSEA. The CDR3 extends over 14 amino acids. Trimming stripped 4 bases from V and 1 base from J, with 12 bases between. The CDR3 spells CSVVGGERTDTQYF. CDR3 nucleotides: TGCAGCGTTGTGGGCGGGGAGCGCACAGATACGCAGTATTTT.

This clone was counted only a few times. Different DNA sequences within this sample yield the same CDR3. CDR3 sequence (DNA): TGTGCCTGGAGTGTCGGGACAGGGGATAACTACGAGCAGTACTTC. Its translation: CAWSVGTGDNYEQYF. The genes are TRBV30 and TRBJ2-7; 10 nucleotides match TRBD1. CDR1 GTSNPN and CDR2 SVGIG come from the germline V gene (reference sequence). With 0 bases clipped from V and 3 bases from J, the junction kept 5 bases outside the gene matches. The CDR3 length is 15 residues.

This chain joins TRBV15 and TRBJ1-2; no firm D call. CDR1 and CDR2 (germline): LNHNV, YYDKDF (reference sequence). CDR3 length equals 14 residues. V lost 0 bases, J lost 5 bases, and 10 bases lay in between. Here the CDR3 reads CATSRDPTAYGYTF. The CDR3 nucleotides read TGTGCCACCAGCAGAGATCCTACAGCATATGGCTACACCTTC.

V gene TRBV7-2 combines with J gene TRBJ2-5, with 10 nucleotides matching TRBD2. CDR3 length equals 15 residues. The V gene's germline CDR1 is SGHTA and CDR2 FQGNSA. V lost 5 bases to trimming and J lost 3 bases; unmatched junction nucleotides: 6. DNA for the CDR3: TGTGCCAGCAGCGGATGGCTAGCGGGAGAAGAGACCCAGTACTTC. Amino acid sequence: CASSGWLAGEETQYF.

This chain joins TRBV4-1 and TRBJ2-4; D is unresolved. The length of the CDR3 is 14 residues. The V end was cut by 4 bases, the J end by 0 bases, with 7 bases between. CDR1 is MGHRA and CDR2 is YSYEKL in the germline V gene. The CDR3 DNA is TGCGCCAGCAGCCCACAGATAGCCAAAAACATTCAGTACTTC. This codes for CASSPQIAKNIQYF.

The chain couples TRBV10-3 to TRBJ2-5; TRBD1 agrees at 9 bases. V shed 9 bases, J shed 5 bases, and the junction held 4 bases outside the gene matches. In germline, CDR1 is ENHRY, CDR2 SYGVKD. The CDR3 consists of 12 residues. CDR3 amino acids: CAMGTGSETQYF. CDR3 nucleotide sequence: TGTGCCATGGGGACAGGGTCGGAGACCCAGTACTTC.

This clone was seen a handful of times. The chain recombines TRBV4-1 with TRBJ2-1; 11 bases match TRBD2. The CDR3 is 18 residues long. The germline V gene has CDR1 MGHRA and CDR2 YSYEKL. Germline trimming cut 1 base from V and 2 bases from J; bases unmatched to any gene: 7. The CDR3 loop is CASSQAPGGLAAYNEQFF. The DNA of the CDR3 is TGCGCCAGCAGCCAAGCCCCCGGGGGACTAGCGGCCTACAATGAGCAGTTCTTC.

The CDR3 DNA reads as TGTGCCAGCAGTTTCCAGGGAAGCAATCAGCCCCAGCATTTT. Its translation: CASSFQGSNQPQHF. The chain uses TRBV27 and TRBJ1-5, with D perhaps matching TRBD1 (5 bases). The germline V gene encodes CDR1 MNHEY and CDR2 SMNVEV (reference sequence). This CDR3 has 14 amino acids. V lost 3 bases, J lost 1 base, and 7 bases lay in between.

The gene calls are TRBV27 and TRBJ2-7; D might be TRBD1 (6 bases). The CDR3 covers 14 residues. Germline V gene sequence: CDR1 MNHEY, CDR2 SMNVEV (reference sequence). Trimming cost V 3 bases and J 3 bases, with 12 bases left between them. CDR3 amino acids: CASSFMQGNYEQYF. In DNA, the CDR3 is TGTGCCAGCAGTTTTATGCAGGGGAACTACGAGCAGTACTTC.

The genes are TRBV4-3 and TRBJ1-6, with D possibly matching TRBD1 (6 bases). This CDR3 has 14 residues. Trimming took off 4 bases at V and 9 bases at J, with 13 bases between the two ends. Germline V gene sequence: CDR1 LGHNA, CDR2 YSLEER. The CDR3 is CASSPGGAGSPLHF. In nucleotides, the CDR3 is TGCGCCAGCAGCCCCGGGGGGGCGGGTTCACCCCTCCACTTT.

The V and J genes are TRBV4-3 and TRBJ2-7; D may be TRBD1 or TRBD2 (6 bases each). V lost 1 base and J 3 bases, leaving 13 bases between the germline ends. CDR3 length equals 15 residues. The germline gives CDR1 LGHNA, CDR2 YSLEER. This chain's CDR3 is CASSQGTGAHYEQYF. CDR3 nucleotides: TGCGCCAGCAGCCAAGGTACGGGGGCTCACTACGAGCAGTACTTC.

The J gene is TRBJ1-2, the V gene TRBV28, with D uncertain. Germline assignment: CDR1 MDHEN and CDR2 SYDVKM. This CDR3 is 13 amino acids long. Trimming took off 5 bases at V and 1 base at J, with 8 bases between the two ends. The CDR3 DNA reads TGTGCCAGCAGTCAAAGCCGTAACTATGGCTACACCTTC. It codes for CASSQSRNYGYTF.

The chain has TRBV4-3 and TRBJ1-1; D unclear. V lost 1 base, J lost 1 base, and 10 bases lay in between. This CDR3 has 15 residues. Germline CDR1 is LGHNA and CDR2 is YSLEER. CDR3 in amino acids: CASSQGSEGNTEAFF. The CDR3 DNA is TGCGCCAGCAGCCAAGGAAGTGAGGGGAACACTGAAGCTTTCTTT.

The rearrangement joins TRBV14 to TRBJ2-7; D remains ambiguous. In germline, CDR1 is SGHDN, CDR2 FVKESK. Trimming shortened V by 4 bases and J by 2 bases, and 12 bases separated the two germline ends. This CDR3 spans 14 amino acids. The CDR3 nucleotides are TGTGCCAGCAGCCGACAAGGGCCCACCTACGAGCAGTACTTC. It yields the protein CASSRQGPTYEQYF.

This clone occurred once. This chain connects TRBV7-9 to TRBJ2-1; 8 bases line up with TRBD2. Trimming took 5 bases from V and 1 from J; bases not matched to a gene: 7. The CDR3 runs to 16 residues. From germline, CDR1 is SEHNR and CDR2 FQNEAQ (reference sequence). The CDR3: CASSPAGVRSYNEQFF. CDR3 nucleotide sequence: TGTGCCAGCAGCCCAGCGGGGGTTAGGTCCTACAATGAGCAGTTCTTC.

The chain joins TRBV27 to TRBJ2-7; TRBD1 agrees at 7 bases. The junction had 10 bases not matched to a gene; V was cut back by 8 bases and J by 3 bases. Germline V gene sequence: CDR1 MNHEY, CDR2 SMNVEV (reference sequence). This CDR3 contains 14 residues. The CDR3 protein is CASRTGTALYEQYF. DNA for the CDR3: TGTGCCAGCCGAACCGGGACAGCTCTCTACGAGCAGTACTTC.

This chain uses TRBV7-6 with TRBJ1-1, with D unclear. The CDR3 consists of 13 residues. Germline V CDR1 and CDR2: SGHVS, FNYEAQ. The V and J ends lost 5 bases and 0 bases respectively, with 7 bases between them. CDR3 sequence (DNA): TGTGCCAGCAGCGCGGGGATGAACACTGAAGCTTTCTTT. This encodes CASSAGMNTEAFF.

In this sample, this clone turned up a few times. As DNA, the CDR3 is TGTGCCAGCAGCTTGCCCGGGAGGAGCTCCTACAATGAGCAGTTCTTC. This gives the protein CASSLPGRSSYNEQFF. The chain links TRBV5-6 to TRBJ2-1; 7 bases are shared with TRBD2. This CDR3 is 16 amino acids long. V was pared by 1 base and J by 0 bases, with 4 bases of the junction left unmatched. CDR1 is SGHDT, CDR2 YYEEEE, per germline.